This T cell receptor beta chain was recorded in a study of OX40 agonist ivuxolimab in advanced cancers. Overall study: Partial responses were achieved by three patients, one with hepatocellular carcinoma and two with cutaneous melanoma.

Assay used: immunoSEQ multiplex PCR; TCRdb lists only in-frame clones, some missing. The sample lists about 81,000 clones; around nine tenths were seen once. This clone was seen only a few times. No antigen is known for it. Trimming cost V 0 bases and J 5 bases, with 13 bases left between them. Germline assignment: CDR1 MNHEY and CDR2 SVGAGI. CDR3 length: 15 residues. Study observations and caveats: Researchers report that CD8+ T cells had, on average, more expanded clones than CD4+. At 0.1 to 3.0 mg/kg, CD4+ and CD8+ blood T cells expanded clonally by week 6. Low clonal expansion, among the lowest seen, marked partial responders at 0.1-3.0 mg/kg.

The sequencing used CD4+ or CD8+ T cells sorted from blood, collected in a trial of the OX40 agonist ivuxolimab. The V call is TRBV6-5, the J call TRBJ1-2, with D uncertain. This TCR was sampled from an adult with an advanced solid tumor such as melanoma, head and neck, liver or kidney cancer. The CDR3 DNA reads TGTGCCAGCAGTTACTCGAGTACGGCAGGTTATGGCTACACCTTC. Its translation is CASSYSSTAGYGYTF.